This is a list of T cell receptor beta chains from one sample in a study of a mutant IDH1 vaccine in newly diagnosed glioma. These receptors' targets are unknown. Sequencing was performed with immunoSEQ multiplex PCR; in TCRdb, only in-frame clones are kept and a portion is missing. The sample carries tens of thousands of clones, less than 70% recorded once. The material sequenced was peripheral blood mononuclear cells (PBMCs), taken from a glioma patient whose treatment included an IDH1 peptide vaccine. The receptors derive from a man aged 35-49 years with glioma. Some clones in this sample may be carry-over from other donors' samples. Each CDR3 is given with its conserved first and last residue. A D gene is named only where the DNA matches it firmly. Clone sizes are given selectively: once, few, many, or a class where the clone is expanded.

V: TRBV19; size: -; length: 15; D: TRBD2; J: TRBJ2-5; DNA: TGTGCCAGTAGTACACTAGCGGGGAGCCAAGAGACCCAGTACTTC; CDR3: CASSTLAGSQETQYF
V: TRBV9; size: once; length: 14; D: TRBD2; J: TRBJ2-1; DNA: TGTGCCAGCAGCGTAGGGACTAGCAGCGATGAGCAGTTCTTC; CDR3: CASSVGTSSDEQFF
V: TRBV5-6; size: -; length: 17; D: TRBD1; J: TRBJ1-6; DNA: TGTGCCAGCACCCCCGGAGGCCCGGGACAGTATAATTCACCCCTCCACTTT; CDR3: CASTPGGPGQYNSPLHF
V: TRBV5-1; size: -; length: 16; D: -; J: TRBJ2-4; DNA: TGCGCCAGCAGCTTGGAGGGGACGCAGGTCAAAAACATTCAGTACTTC; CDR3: CASSLEGTQVKNIQYF
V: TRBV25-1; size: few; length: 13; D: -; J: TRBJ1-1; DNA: TGTGCCAGCAGTGAATATTGGAGGACTGAAGCTTTCTTT; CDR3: CASSEYWRTEAFF
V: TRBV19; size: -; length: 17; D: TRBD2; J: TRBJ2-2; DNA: TGTGCCAGTAGAAAGCTAGCGGGGGCAACTAACACCGGGGAGCTGTTTTTT; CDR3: CASRKLAGATNTGELFF
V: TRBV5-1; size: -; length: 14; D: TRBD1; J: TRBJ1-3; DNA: TGCGCCAGCAGCCAGGGACAGTCTGGAAACACCATATATTTT; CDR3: CASSQGQSGNTIYF
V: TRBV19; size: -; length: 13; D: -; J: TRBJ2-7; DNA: TGTGCCAGTAGTTCAGGCCTCTCCTACGAGCAGTACTTC; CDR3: CASSSGLSYEQYF
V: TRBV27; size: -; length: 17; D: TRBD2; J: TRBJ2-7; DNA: TGTGCCAGCAGTCCCCTAGTGAGCGGGGGGCTAGCCTACGAGCAGTACTTC; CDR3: CASSPLVSGGLAYEQYF
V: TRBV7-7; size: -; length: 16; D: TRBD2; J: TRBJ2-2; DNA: TGTGCTAGCAGCCCGAGGGAGGGGAGAAACACCGGGGAGCTGTTTTTT; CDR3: CASSPREGRNTGELFF
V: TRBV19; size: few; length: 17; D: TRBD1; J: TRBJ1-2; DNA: TGTGCCAGTAGTCCACCGGCAGGGGGCGTTCTTAACTATGGCTACACCTTC; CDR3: CASSPPAGGVLNYGYTF
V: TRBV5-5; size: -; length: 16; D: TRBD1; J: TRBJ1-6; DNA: TGTGCCAGCAGCCCACAGGGGGCGCGTTCGAATTCACCCCTCCACTTT; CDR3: CASSPQGARSNSPLHF
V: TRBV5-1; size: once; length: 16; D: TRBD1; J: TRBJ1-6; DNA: TGCGCCAGCAGCTTGTTGGACAGGGGTCTCGGTTCACCCCTCCACTTT; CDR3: CASSLLDRGLGSPLHF
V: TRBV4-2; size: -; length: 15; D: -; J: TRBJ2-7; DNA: TGTGCCAGCAGCCAAGGACTAGGTGAAACCTACGAGCAGTACTTC; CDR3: CASSQGLGETYEQYF
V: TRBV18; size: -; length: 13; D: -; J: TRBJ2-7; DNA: TGTGCCAGCTCACCACCCCCTGGCTACGAGCAGTACTTC; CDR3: CASSPPPGYEQYF
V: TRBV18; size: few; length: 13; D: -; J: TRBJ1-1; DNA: TGTGCCAGCTCACGGGAAGGAAACACTGAAGCTTTCTTT; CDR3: CASSREGNTEAFF
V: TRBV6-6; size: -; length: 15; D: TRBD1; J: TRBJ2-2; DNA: TGTGCCAGCAGTTTGACAGGGGAGAGAACCGGGGAGCTGTTTTTT; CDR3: CASSLTGERTGELFF
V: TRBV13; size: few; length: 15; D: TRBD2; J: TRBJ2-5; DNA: TGTGCCAGCAGCGCTAGTGGGCGGGGGGGGCAGACCCAGTACTTC; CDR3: CASSASGRGGQTQYF
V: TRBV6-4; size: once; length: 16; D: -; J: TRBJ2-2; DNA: TGTGCCAGCAGTGAGGACGGCCTAGGCCAGGCGGTGGAGCTGTTTTTT; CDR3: CASSEDGLGQAVELFF
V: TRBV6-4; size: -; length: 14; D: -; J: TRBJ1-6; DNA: TGTGCCAGCTCGGAGGGTACCTATAATTCACCCCTCCACTTT; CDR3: CASSEGTYNSPLHF
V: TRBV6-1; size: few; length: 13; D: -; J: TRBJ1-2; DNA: TGTGCCAGCAGTGATCCAGGAATCTATGGCTACACCTTC; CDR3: CASSDPGIYGYTF
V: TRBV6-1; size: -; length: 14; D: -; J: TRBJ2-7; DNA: TGTGCCATCCGATCTGGTTGGGGGACCTACGAGCAGTACTTC; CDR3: CAIRSGWGTYEQYF
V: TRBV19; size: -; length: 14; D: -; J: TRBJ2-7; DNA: TGTGCCAGTAGTACCCAGGGGTGGTCCTACGAGCAGTACTTC; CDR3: CASSTQGWSYEQYF
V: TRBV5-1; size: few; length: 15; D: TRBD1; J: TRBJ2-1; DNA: TGCGCCAGCAGCTTGCAGGGGGCACTGTACAATGAGCAGTTCTTC; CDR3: CASSLQGALYNEQFF
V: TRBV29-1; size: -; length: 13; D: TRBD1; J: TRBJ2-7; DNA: TGCAGCGCCGTGACAGGGGGCTCCTACGAGCAGTACTTC; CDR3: CSAVTGGSYEQYF
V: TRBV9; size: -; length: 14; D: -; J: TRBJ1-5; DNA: TGTGCCAGCAGCGCGACAGATAGCAATCAGCCCCAGCATTTT; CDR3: CASSATDSNQPQHF
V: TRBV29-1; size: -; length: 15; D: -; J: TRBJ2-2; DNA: TGCAGCGTTGGTTTCAGCAGATGGAACACCGGGGAGCTGTTTTTT; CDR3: CSVGFSRWNTGELFF
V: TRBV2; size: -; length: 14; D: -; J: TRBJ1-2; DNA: TGTGCCAGCAGTGAGCAAGGGGGGAACTATGGCTACACCTTC; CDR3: CASSEQGGNYGYTF
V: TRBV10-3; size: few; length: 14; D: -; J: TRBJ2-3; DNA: TGTGCCATCAGTGAGTCTAGAAGGGGAGATACGCAGTATTTT; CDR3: CAISESRRGDTQYF
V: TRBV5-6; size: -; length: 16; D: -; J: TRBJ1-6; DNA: TGTGCCAGCAGCTCTAGCTGGGGGTCCAGGGCATCACCCCTCCACTTT; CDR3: CASSSSWGSRASPLHF
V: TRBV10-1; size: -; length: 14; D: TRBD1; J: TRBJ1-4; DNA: TGCGCCAGCAGTCCCGGGACAGGGGTCGAAAAACTGTTTTTT; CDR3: CASSPGTGVEKLFF
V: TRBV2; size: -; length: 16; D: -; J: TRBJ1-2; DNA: TGTGCCAGCAGTGAAGGGTCCGCGGGAGCTAACTATGGCTACACCTTC; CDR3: CASSEGSAGANYGYTF
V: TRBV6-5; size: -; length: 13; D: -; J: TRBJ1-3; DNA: TGTGCCAGCATCCCTAGGACTGGAAACACCATATATTTT; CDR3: CASIPRTGNTIYF
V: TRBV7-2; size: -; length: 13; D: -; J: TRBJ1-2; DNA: TGTGCCAGCAGCCGGCAAAGCAACTATGGCTACACCTTC; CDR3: CASSRQSNYGYTF
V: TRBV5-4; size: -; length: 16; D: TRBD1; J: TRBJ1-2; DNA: TGTGCCAGCAGCTTGGGTCCCGGGACAGGGGGCTTTGGCTACACCTTC; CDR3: CASSLGPGTGGFGYTF
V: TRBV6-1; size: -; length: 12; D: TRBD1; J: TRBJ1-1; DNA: TGTGCCAGCAGCGCTACAGGGGTCGGGGCTTTCTTT; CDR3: CASSATGVGAFF
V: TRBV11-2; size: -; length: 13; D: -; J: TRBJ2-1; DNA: TGTGCCAGCAGCCGTGACGGTAACAATGAGCAGTTCTTC; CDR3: CASSRDGNNEQFF
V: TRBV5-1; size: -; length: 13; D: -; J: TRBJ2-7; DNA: TGCGCCAGCACCGTCGGGACAGCGGGAGAGCAGTACTTC; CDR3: CASTVGTAGEQYF
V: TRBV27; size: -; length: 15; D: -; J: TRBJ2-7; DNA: TGTGCCAGCAGTTTATCTGGGGTAAATGGCTACGAGCAGTACTTC; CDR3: CASSLSGVNGYEQYF
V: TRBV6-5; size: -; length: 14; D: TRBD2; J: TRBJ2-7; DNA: TGTGCCAGCAGTCCAAACCTGGGGGGGAACGAGCAGTACTTC; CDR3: CASSPNLGGNEQYF
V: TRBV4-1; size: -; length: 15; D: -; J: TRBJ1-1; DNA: TGCGCCAGCAGCCAAGGTCCAGGGACGAACACTGAAGCTTTCTTT; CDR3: CASSQGPGTNTEAFF
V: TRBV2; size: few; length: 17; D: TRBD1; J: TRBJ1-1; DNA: TGTGCCAGCAGTACCTGGGGACAGGGGGCTGTGGACACTGAAGCTTTCTTT; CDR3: CASSTWGQGAVDTEAFF
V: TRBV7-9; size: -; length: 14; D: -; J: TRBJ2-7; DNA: TGTGCCAGCAGCCTCGAGAGGGGGAACTACGAGCAGTACTTC; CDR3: CASSLERGNYEQYF
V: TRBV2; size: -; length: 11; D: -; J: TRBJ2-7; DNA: TGTGCCAGCAGCACCGAGTACGAGCAGTACTTC; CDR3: CASSTEYEQYF
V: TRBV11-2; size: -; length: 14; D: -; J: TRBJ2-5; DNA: TGTGCCAGCAGCTTATCCTACACTGAAGAGACCCAGTACTTC; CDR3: CASSLSYTEETQYF
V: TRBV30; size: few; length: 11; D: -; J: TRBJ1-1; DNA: TGTGCCTGGAGTGTACAGGTCGAAGCTTTCTTT; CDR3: CAWSVQVEAFF